This T cell receptor beta chain was sequenced in a study of radiotherapy plus CTLA-4 blockade in lung cancer. The study's findings and limits: An expansion of tumor-derived TCR clones occurred in blood after radiotherapy plus ipilimumab. Reportedly, early blood T cell clone dynamics best predicted response, with interferon-beta.

CTLA-4 blockade with ipilimumab, together with focal radiation, was given to patients with chemo-refractory metastatic non-small-cell lung cancer. The germline gives CDR1 SGHNT, CDR2 YYREEE (reference sequence). Between the trimmed V and J ends, which lost 6 bases and 3 bases, there was a span of 12 bases. The CDR3 is 13 amino acids. This table comes from immunoSEQ multiplex PCR, and its TCRdb copy is limited to in-frame clones, with some not included. The table includes tens of thousands of clones, approximately 76% detected once. Points on this clone: Its antigen is still unknown.

The specimen comprised peripheral blood, sampled from a patient treated with radiotherapy plus ipilimumab. The receptor was derived from a human donor with non-small cell lung cancer whose response to radiotherapy plus ipilimumab could not be evaluated. Some clones in this sample may be carry-over from other donors' samples. This rearrangement joins TRBV5-4 to TRBJ1-1; D gene unclear. The CDR3 is CASTTGSHTEAFF. CDR3 nucleotides: TGTGCCAGCACCACTGGTAGTCACACTGAAGCTTTCTTT.